This is a list of T cell receptor beta chains from one sample in a study of CD8+CD57+ T cells in acquired aplastic anemia. TCRdb ran MiXCR on the reads and lists one entry per CDR3 protein. The data contain 35,000 to 50,000 distinct CDR3 sequences, approximately 67% of them seen just once; the ten biggest clones take up roughly a quarter. The specimen sequenced was sorted CD4+, CD8+, or CD8+CD57+ T cells (not recorded which) from PBMCs. Every receptor here comes from a human donor in good health, serving as a control. CDR3s leave out the opening cysteine and the closing phenylalanine or tryptophan. D genes are given only for firm matches.

j_call,v_call,d_call,cdr3_aa
TRBJ2-3,TRBV20-1,-,SAFSLSSTDTQY
TRBJ1-2,TRBV7-3,-,ASSLGGNDGYT
TRBJ2-1,TRBV12-3/TRBV12-4,TRBD2,ASSAGLAGAFCEQF
TRBJ2-5,TRBV20-1,-,SAIRTAQETQY
TRBJ1-6,TRBV20-1,-,SLGGPNSPLH
TRBJ1-5,TRBV12-5,TRBD1,ASGMGQPNQPRH
TRBJ1-6,TRBV10-3,TRBD1,AIGRTGDNSPLH
TRBJ1-2,TRBV2,-,ASSVRVNYGYT
TRBJ1-1,TRBV28,-,ASVLGGAEAF
TRBJ2-7,TRBV20-1,-,SAREQDSHYYEQY
TRBJ1-2,TRBV19,-,ASSVSLMKGYT
TRBJ1-4,TRBV20-1,TRBD1,SARKVQGRGDELF
TRBJ1-2,TRBV2,TRBD1,ASSEHKCPGTGIYGYT
TRBJ2-7,TRBV14,-,ASSQYGSSYEQY
TRBJ2-3,TRBV7-6,TRBD2,ASSLSGGVTDTQY
TRBJ1-5,TRBV11-2,-,ASSLVSRRGNVGNQPQH
TRBJ2-3,TRBV20-1,-,SAAWDTQY
TRBJ2-7,TRBV29-1,TRBD1,SGRDSPYEQY
TRBJ2-5,TRBV19,TRBD1,ASSQGEIKTQY
TRBJ2-5,TRBV20-1,TRBD2,SARTLAGARETQY
TRBJ2-7,TRBV7-6,-,ASSLGPIYEQY
TRBJ1-1,TRBV29-1,-,SATVGGDTEAF
TRBJ1-1,TRBV12-3/TRBV12-4,-,ASSLELQGSGIEAF
TRBJ2-7,TRBV12-3/TRBV12-4,TRBD1,ASSFLGQGDSYEQY
TRBJ1-1,TRBV24-1,-,ATSVGTEAF
TRBJ1-5,TRBV6-1,-,ASSEMGLETPQH
TRBJ1-6,TRBV19,-,ASTPGNGSPLH
TRBJ2-7,TRBV15,TRBD2,ATSSLELADGEQY
TRBJ1-5,TRBV10-2,TRBD1,ASSESLTGGNSQPQH
TRBJ2-3,TRBV20-1,TRBD2,SARPEAGVGTDTQY
TRBJ2-3,TRBV20-1,-,SARVPRVGDTQY
TRBJ2-1,TRBV7-6,TRBD2,ASSTPTRGSGGMLNEQF
TRBJ1-5,TRBV9,-,ASSVGDVNQPQH
TRBJ2-5,TRBV24-1,-,ATRMLAWGETQY
TRBJ1-2,TRBV19,-,ASSMGQHLNYGYT
TRBJ2-1,TRBV10-1,-,ASSDPNGGISQF
TRBJ2-7,TRBV5-5,-,ASSQGRGAREQY
TRBJ1-1,TRBV7-9,TRBD1,ASTIQGHTEAF
TRBJ1-1,TRBV19,-,ASSLPRGPTEAF
TRBJ2-2,TRBV7-9,-,ASSIGGPGELF
TRBJ1-1,TRBV12-3/TRBV12-4,-,ASSLTRAEAF
TRBJ1-5,TRBV7-8,-,ASSLFDLRGSNQPQH
TRBJ2-7,TRBV11-2,TRBD1,ASSLGGTGVSYEQY
TRBJ1-2,TRBV7-3,TRBD1,ASSLTGTGDGYT
TRBJ1-1,TRBV7-2,-,ASSAEVNTEAF
TRBJ1-4,TRBV2,TRBD1,ASSPLGTANEKLF